This T cell receptor (beta chain) comes out of a study of blood T cells in healthy people across ages. Study overall: About one barcoded beta molecule per two T cells was the capture yield of template switching.

A J-beta primer mix and a sample-barcoded 5' primer were used in a second PCR of roughly 7 to 12 cycles. TCRdb called the 5' RACE reads again in MiXCR, with one record for every CDR3 protein. The data contain around 1,800,000 distinct CDR3 sequences, about two fifths of them singletons. Germline V gives CDR1 ENHRY, CDR2 SYGVKD. CDR3 length: 12 amino acids. As for this clonotype: This may arise from a read error, as a much more abundant clone is one base away.

Per-sample yields of isolated PBMCs were at least 6 million. Input material: blood. This receptor was obtained from a human donor in good health. The rearrangement joins TRBV10-3 to TRBJ2-7, with 7 bases identical to TRBD1. The CDR3 loop reads CVIKGTDYEQYF. CDR3 DNA: TGTGTCATCAAAGGGACAGACTACGAGCAGTACTTC.